This record looks at one TCR beta chain sequence and its context. This entry comes from a study of blood T cell repertoires in COVID-19. Authors' data handling: For nucleated cells, counts were estimated from reference gene primer amplification. Generated by immunoSEQ multiplex PCR, the TCRdb table keeps only in-frame clones and is missing some. Clone size and the V and J calls come from that table; the DNA yielded D and trimming. The sample holds about 250,000 clones, approximately 86% seen once. Specimen: peripheral blood. The clonotype originates from a human donor with COVID-19, enrolled during active disease. The donor label of this sample is uncertain.

The CDR3 loop reads CASTPRTGGSSEQYF. CDR3 nucleotide sequence: TGCGCCAGCACCCCCCGGACGGGAGGGAGTTCCGAGCAGTACTTC. The chain combines TRBV5-1 with TRBJ2-7, with TRBD2 matching over 8 bases. After removal of 6 bases from V and 6 bases from J, the junction contained 14 bases not matched to a gene. There are 15 residues in the CDR3. Germline V gene lookup returns CDR1 SGHRS and CDR2 YFSETQ.